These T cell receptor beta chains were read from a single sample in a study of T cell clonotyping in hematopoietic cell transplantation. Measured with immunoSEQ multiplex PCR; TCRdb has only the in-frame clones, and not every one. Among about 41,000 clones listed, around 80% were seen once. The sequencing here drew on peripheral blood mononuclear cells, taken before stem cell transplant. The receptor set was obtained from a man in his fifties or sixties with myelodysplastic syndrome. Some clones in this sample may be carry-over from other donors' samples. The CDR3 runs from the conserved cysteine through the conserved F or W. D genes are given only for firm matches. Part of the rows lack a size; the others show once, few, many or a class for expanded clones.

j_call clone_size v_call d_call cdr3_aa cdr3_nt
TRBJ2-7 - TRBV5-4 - CASSLDRVDEQYF TGTGCCAGCAGCTTGGACAGGGTCGACGAGCAGTACTTC
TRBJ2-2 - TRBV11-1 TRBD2 CASSLARGGHSGELFF TGTGCCAGCAGCTTAGCGCGCGGGGGGCATAGCGGGGAGCTGTTTTTT
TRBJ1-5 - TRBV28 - CASSLGSGASNQPQHF TGTGCCAGCAGTTTAGGGTCAGGAGCTAGCAATCAGCCCCAGCATTTT
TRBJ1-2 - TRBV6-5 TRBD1 CASSYTRTGTGYTF TGTGCCAGCAGTTACACTCGGACAGGGACCGGCTACACCTTC
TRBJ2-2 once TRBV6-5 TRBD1 CASRQGAVAGELFF TGTGCCAGCAGACAGGGGGCTGTAGCCGGGGAGCTGTTTTTT
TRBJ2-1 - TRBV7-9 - CASSVRDFAEQFF TGTGCCAGCAGCGTCCGGGACTTCGCGGAGCAGTTCTTC
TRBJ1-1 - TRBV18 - CASSDRRGTEAFF TGTGCCAGCTCAGACCGTCGGGGGACTGAAGCTTTCTTT
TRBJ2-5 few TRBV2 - CASSEDAGTQYF TGTGCCAGCAGTGAAGACGCGGGGACCCAGTACTTC
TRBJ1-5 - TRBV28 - CASSFPWYGSRQPQHF TGTGCCAGCAGTTTTCCTTGGTACGGCAGCCGTCAGCCCCAGCATTTT
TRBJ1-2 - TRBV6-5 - CASSPRAGRYGYTF TGTGCCAGCAGTCCACGAGCGGGTCGTTATGGCTACACCTTC
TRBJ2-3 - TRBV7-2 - CASSSGADYTDTQYF TGTGCCAGCAGTTCCGGGGCGGATTACACAGATACGCAGTATTTT
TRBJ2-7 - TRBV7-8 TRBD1 CASSPIGTGWHEQYF TGTGCCAGCAGCCCAATCGGGACAGGGTGGCACGAGCAGTACTTC
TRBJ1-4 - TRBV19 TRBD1 CASSLTGGTNEKLFF TGTGCCAGTAGCCTTACAGGGGGTACTAATGAAAAACTGTTTTTT
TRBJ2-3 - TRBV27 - CASSQSGILLRYTDTQYF TGTGCCAGCAGTCAATCGGGGATTCTCCTAAGGTACACAGATACGCAGTATTTT
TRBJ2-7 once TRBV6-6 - CASSYSSGGEQYF TGTGCCAGCAGTTACTCGTCCGGGGGCGAGCAGTACTTC
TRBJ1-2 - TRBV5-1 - CASSFLRGDGYTF TGCGCCAGCAGCTTCCTCCGAGGAGACGGCTACACCTTC
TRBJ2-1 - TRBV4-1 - CASSQEPTVRYNEQFF TGCGCCAGCAGCCAAGAACCGACAGTCCGGTACAATGAGCAGTTCTTC
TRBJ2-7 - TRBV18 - CASSPYQGLYEQYF TGTGCCAGCTCACCATATCAGGGGCTCTACGAGCAGTACTTC
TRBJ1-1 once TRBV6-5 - CASSYRAGLGGSFF TGTGCCAGCAGTTACAGAGCGGGCTTAGGTGGATCTTTCTTT
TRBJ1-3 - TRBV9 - CASSGGPQDTIYF TGTGCCAGCAGCGGGGGACCGCAGGACACCATATATTTT
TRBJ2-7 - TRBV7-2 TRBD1 CASSQDWDRWSYEQYF TGTGCCAGCAGCCAAGATTGGGACAGGTGGTCCTACGAGCAGTACTTC
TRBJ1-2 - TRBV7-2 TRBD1 CASSLQGVEYGYTF TGTGCCAGCAGCTTACAGGGGGTAGAGTATGGCTACACCTTC
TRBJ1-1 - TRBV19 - CASSIDSGAEAFF TGTGCCAGTAGTATAGATTCCGGCGCTGAAGCTTTCTTT
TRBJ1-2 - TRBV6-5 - CASSYYRGGYTF TGTGCCAGCAGTTACTACAGAGGCGGCTACACCTTC
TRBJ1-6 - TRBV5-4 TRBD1 CASSTTGEGSPLHF TGTGCCAGCAGCACCACAGGGGAGGGTTCACCCCTCCACTTT
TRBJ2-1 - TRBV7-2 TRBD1 CASSLQGKEQFF TGTGCCAGCAGCCTACAGGGGAAGGAGCAGTTCTTC
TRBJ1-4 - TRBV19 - CASSDLRVRSATNEKLFF TGTGCCAGTAGTGACCTACGGGTTCGATCGGCCACTAATGAAAAACTGTTTTTT
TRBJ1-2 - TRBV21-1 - CASSKGENRESYGYTF TGTGCCAGCAGCAAAGGGGAAAACAGGGAGTCCTATGGCTACACCTTC
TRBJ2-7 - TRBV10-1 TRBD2 CASSLLASGGPEQYF TGCGCCAGCAGTCTCTTGGCTAGCGGGGGGCCTGAGCAGTACTTC
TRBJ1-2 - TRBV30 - CAWSGKGLGYTF TGTGCCTGGAGCGGAAAAGGGCTGGGCTACACCTTC
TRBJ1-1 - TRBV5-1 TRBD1 CASRPGTGGTEAFF TGCGCCAGCAGGCCCGGGACAGGGGGCACTGAAGCTTTCTTT
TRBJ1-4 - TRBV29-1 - CSVGGGNNEKLFF TGCAGCGTTGGGGGTGGGAATAATGAAAAACTGTTTTTT
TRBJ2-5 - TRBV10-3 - CAISESRRSRQETQYF TGTGCCATCAGTGAGTCCAGGAGGAGTCGTCAAGAGACCCAGTACTTC
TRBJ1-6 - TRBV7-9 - CASNSGATNSPLHF TGTGCCAGCAACTCCGGGGCTACTAATTCACCCCTCCACTTT
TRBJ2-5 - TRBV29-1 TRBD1 CSGFAGGRQTQYF TGCAGCGGGTTCGCAGGGGGCCGACAGACCCAGTACTTC
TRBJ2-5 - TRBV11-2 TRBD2 CASSLIAGGPETQYF TGTGCCAGCAGCTTAATAGCGGGGGGGCCAGAGACCCAGTACTTC
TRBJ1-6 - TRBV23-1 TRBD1 CASSHPGQGKGSPLHF TGCGCCAGCAGTCACCCTGGACAGGGAAAAGGATCACCCCTCCACTTT
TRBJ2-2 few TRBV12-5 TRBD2 CASGFRASGGELFF TGTGCTAGTGGTTTTAGGGCTAGCGGGGGGGAGCTGTTTTTT
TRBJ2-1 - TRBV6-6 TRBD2 CASSLLAGRRNEQFF TGTGCCAGCAGCCTACTAGCGGGGAGGCGCAATGAGCAGTTCTTC
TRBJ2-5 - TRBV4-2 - CASSQDPMETQYF TGTGCCAGCAGCCAAGATCCGATGGAGACCCAGTACTTC
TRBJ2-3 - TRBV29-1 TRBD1 CSVGVRGREYDTQYF TGCAGCGTTGGAGTCAGGGGGCGCGAGTACGATACGCAGTATTTT
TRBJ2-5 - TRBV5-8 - CASIRGGETQYF TGTGCCAGTATACGAGGCGGGGAGACCCAGTACTTC
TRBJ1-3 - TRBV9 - CASSGVGQQTGNTIYF TGTGCCAGCAGCGGGGTTGGGCAGCAGACTGGAAACACCATATATTTT
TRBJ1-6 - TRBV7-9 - CASSLDSGRNSPLHF TGTGCCAGCAGCTTAGACAGCGGTCGGAATTCACCCCTCCACTTT
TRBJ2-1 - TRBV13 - CASSLVGSSYNEQFF TGTGCCAGCAGCTTAGTGGGGAGCTCCTACAATGAGCAGTTCTTC
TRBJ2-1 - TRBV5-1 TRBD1 CASSVGQAYNEQFF TGCGCCAGCAGCGTAGGACAGGCCTACAATGAGCAGTTCTTC
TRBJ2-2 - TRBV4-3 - CASSQGGGTNTGELFF TGCGCCAGCAGCCAGGGCGGGGGCACGAACACCGGGGAGCTGTTTTTT
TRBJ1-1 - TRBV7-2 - CASSRGATVEAFF TGTGCCAGCAGCCGTGGGGCCACAGTTGAAGCTTTCTTT
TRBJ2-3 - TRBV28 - CASSLGASTDTQYF TGTGCCAGCAGTTTAGGCGCTAGCACAGATACGCAGTATTTT
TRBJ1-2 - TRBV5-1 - CASSLWGDYGYTF TGCGCCAGCAGCTTGTGGGGGGACTATGGCTACACCTTC
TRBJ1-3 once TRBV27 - CASPSGNSSGNTIYF TGTGCCAGTCCGTCGGGTAATAGCTCTGGAAACACCATATATTTT
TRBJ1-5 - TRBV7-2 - CLLGRSNQPQHF TGTCTTCTCGGACGGAGCAATCAGCCCCAGCATTTT
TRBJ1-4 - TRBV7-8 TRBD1 CASSPGGAGGVEKLFF TGTGCCAGCAGCCCAGGAGGGGCAGGGGGCGTCGAAAAACTGTTTTTT
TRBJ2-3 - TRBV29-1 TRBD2 CSVGAGGTDTQYF TGCAGCGTTGGGGCGGGAGGCACAGATACGCAGTATTTT